Following are 8 T cell receptor beta chains from one sample sequenced in a study of blood T cell repertoires in COVID-19. Method: immunoSEQ multiplex PCR; TCRdb's copy keeps in-frame clones and lacks some. The table includes approximately 200,000 clones, 70% to 90% detected once. Sequenced input: PBMCs or T cells enriched from blood (not recorded which). The receptors were sampled from a man aged 30 to 39 who had recovered from COVID-19.

This chain links TRBV7-9 with TRBJ1-1; a possible D gene is TRBD1 (6 bases). The CDR3 totals 15 residues. CDR1 SEHNR and CDR2 FQNEAQ come from the germline V gene (reference sequence). The V and J ends lost 5 bases and 6 bases respectively, with 19 bases between them. CDR3 sequence reads: CASSERRGARAEAFF. The CDR3 bases are TGTGCCAGCAGCGAAAGGCGGGGGGCTCGGGCTGAAGCTTTCTTT.

This clone was observed a single time. This sequence joins TRBV29-1 and TRBJ2-7; 8 nucleotides agree with TRBD1. Unmatched junction bases numbered 9, after V lost 3 bases and J lost 5 bases. The germline V gene encodes CDR1 SQVTM and CDR2 ANQGSEA. CDR3 size: 14 residues. CDR3 loop: CSVEMGTGPNEQYF. Here the CDR3 DNA reads TGCAGCGTTGAGATGGGGACAGGTCCTAACGAGCAGTACTTC.

This sequence joins TRBV28 and TRBJ2-1; 9 bases are shared with TRBD1. CDR1 and CDR2 (germline): MDHEN, SYDVKM. The junction had 10 bases not matched to a gene; V was cut back by 6 bases and J by 4 bases. The CDR3 extends over 16 amino acids. The CDR3 loop reads CASRFITGGTYNEQFF. CDR3 DNA: TGTGCCAGCAGATTCATTACAGGGGGCACGTACAATGAGCAGTTCTTC. Complete variable domain (other parts from reference TRBV28 and TRBJ2-1): DVKVTQSSRYLVKRTGEKVFLECVQDMDHENMFWYRQDPGLGLRLIYFSYDVKMKEKGDIPEGYSVSREKKERFSLILESASTNQTSMYLCASRFITGGTYNEQFFGPGTRLTVL.

The chain employs TRBV28 and TRBJ1-2, with D maybe TRBD1 (5 bases). The germline V gene encodes CDR1 MDHEN and CDR2 SYDVKM. The CDR3 spans 11 residues. Deletions cut 6 bases from V and 7 bases from J, with 9 bases between. The CDR3 DNA follows: TGTGCCAGCAGCACAGGCTCTGGCTACACCTTC. Its protein product is CASSTGSGYTF.

This clone was recorded once. The chain couples TRBV11-1 to TRBJ2-2; perhaps TRBD2 as D (6 bases). Trimming removed 3 bases at V and 3 bases at J, with 11 bases between. Germline V gene lookup returns CDR1 SGHAT and CDR2 FQDESV (reference sequence). This CDR3 is 15 amino acids long. The CDR3 is CASSFAGSHTGELFF. Here the CDR3 DNA reads TGTGCCAGCAGCTTTGCGGGGTCTCACACCGGGGAGCTGTTTTTT.

V usage is TRBV18 and J usage is TRBJ2-3; the match to TRBD2 covers 13 bases. The CDR3 sequence is 17 residues long. The V gene's germline CDR1 is KGHSH and CDR2 LQKENI. Germline trimming cut 4 bases from V and 0 bases from J; bases unmatched to any gene: 4. The CDR3 region has the DNA TGTGCCAGCTCACGGGGGACTAGCGGGGTGAGCACAGATACGCAGTATTTT. It translates to CASSRGTSGVSTDTQYF.

This clone was found a few times. CDR3 sequence reads: CASSLGQTMMRGYTF. The CDR3 DNA reads TGTGCCAGCAGCTTAGGTCAGACGATGATGAGGGGCTACACCTTC. This sequence joins TRBV7-2 and TRBJ1-2, with unresolved D. Between the trimmed V and J ends, which lost 1 base and 8 bases, there was a span of 17 bases. Germline CDR1 is SGHTA and CDR2 is FQGNSA. The CDR3 sequence is 15 residues long.

In DNA form, the CDR3 reads TGTGCCACCAGTGATTTGCCCTACGGTGGCTACACCTTC. Translation: CATSDLPYGGYTF. The chain uses TRBV24-1 and TRBJ1-2; D gene uncertain. The CDR3 totals 13 residues. Trimming took 0 bases from V and 7 from J, leaving 8 bases between them. Germline values: CDR1 KGHDR, CDR2 SFDVKD.